Here is one T cell receptor (beta chain) with its context. This sample is drawn from a study of blood T cell repertoires in COVID-19. Study information: The study drew acute and convalescent COVID-19 samples from the United States, Italy and Spain.

The CDR3 is 11 residues long. V lost 4 bases, J lost 5 bases, and 2 bases lay in between. Germline V gene sequence: CDR1 ENHRY, CDR2 SYGVKD. In the original processing: Reference gene primers were amplified, and this amplification served to estimate nucleated cell counts. The data were produced by immunoSEQ multiplex PCR, yet TCRdb's version contains in-frame clones alone and is incomplete. D and trimming were read from the DNA, whereas the V and J calls and clone size are those reported in that table. This table holds approximately 110,000 clones, 90% found once. This TCR came from a human donor in a cohort sampled during active COVID-19. This chain joins TRBV10-3 and TRBJ2-2; D not certain. Sequenced material: peripheral blood. The CDR3 spells CAISVTGELFF. In DNA form, the CDR3 reads TGTGCCATCAGTGTAACCGGGGAGCTGTTTTTT.